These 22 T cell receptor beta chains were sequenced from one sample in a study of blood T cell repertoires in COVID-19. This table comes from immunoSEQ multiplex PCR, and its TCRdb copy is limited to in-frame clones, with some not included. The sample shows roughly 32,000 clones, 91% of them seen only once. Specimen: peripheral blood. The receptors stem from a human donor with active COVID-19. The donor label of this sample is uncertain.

The CDR3 spells CSASQGDTEAFF. The CDR3 nucleotides are TGCAGTGCTAGTCAGGGTGACACTGAAGCTTTCTTT. The J gene is TRBJ1-1, the V gene TRBV20-1, with D perhaps matching TRBD1 (5 bases). Between the trimmed V and J ends, which lost 3 bases and 3 bases, there was a span of 8 bases. The CDR3 extends over 12 amino acids. Germline CDR1 reads DFQATT; CDR2 reads SNEGSKA (reference sequence).

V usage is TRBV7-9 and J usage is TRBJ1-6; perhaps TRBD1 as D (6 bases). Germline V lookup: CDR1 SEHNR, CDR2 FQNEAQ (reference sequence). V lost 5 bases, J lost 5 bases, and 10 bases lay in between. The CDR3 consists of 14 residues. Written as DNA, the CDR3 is TGTGCCAGCAGCCGGACAGCGAATAATTCACCCCTCCACTTT. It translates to CASSRTANNSPLHF.

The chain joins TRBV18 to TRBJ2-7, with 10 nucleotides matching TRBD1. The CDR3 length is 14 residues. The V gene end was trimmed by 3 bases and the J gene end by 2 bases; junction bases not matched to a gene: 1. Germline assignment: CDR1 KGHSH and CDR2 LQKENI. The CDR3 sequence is CASSPGQGAYEQYF. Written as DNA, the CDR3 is TGTGCCAGCTCACCCGGACAGGGGGCCTACGAGCAGTACTTC.

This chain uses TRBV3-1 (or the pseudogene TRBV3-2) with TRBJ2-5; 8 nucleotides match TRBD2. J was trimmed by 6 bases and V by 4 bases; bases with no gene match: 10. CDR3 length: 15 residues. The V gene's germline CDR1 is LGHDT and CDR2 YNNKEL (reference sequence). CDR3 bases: TGTGCCAGCAGCCTCATAGGCGGGGGGTGGAAGACCCAGTACTTC. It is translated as CASSLIGGGWKTQYF.

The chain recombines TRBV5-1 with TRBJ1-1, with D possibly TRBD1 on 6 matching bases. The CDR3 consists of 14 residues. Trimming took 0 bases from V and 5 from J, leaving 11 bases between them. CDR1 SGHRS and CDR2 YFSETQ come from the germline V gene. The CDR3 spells CASSLVGGNTEAFF. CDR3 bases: TGCGCCAGCAGCTTGGTAGGGGGAAATACTGAAGCTTTCTTT.

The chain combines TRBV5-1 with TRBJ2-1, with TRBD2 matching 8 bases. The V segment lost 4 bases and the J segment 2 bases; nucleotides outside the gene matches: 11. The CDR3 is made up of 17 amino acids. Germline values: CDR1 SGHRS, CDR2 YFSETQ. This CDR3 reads CASSPRGSGATYNEQFF. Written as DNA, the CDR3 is TGCGCCAGCAGCCCCCGTGGTAGCGGGGCTACCTACAATGAGCAGTTCTTC.

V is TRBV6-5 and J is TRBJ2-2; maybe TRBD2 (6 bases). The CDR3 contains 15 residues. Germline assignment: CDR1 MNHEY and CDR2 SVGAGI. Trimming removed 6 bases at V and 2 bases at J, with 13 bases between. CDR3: CASRTGTDNTGELFF. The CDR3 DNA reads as TGTGCCAGCAGGACCGGGACTGATAACACCGGGGAGCTGTTTTTT.

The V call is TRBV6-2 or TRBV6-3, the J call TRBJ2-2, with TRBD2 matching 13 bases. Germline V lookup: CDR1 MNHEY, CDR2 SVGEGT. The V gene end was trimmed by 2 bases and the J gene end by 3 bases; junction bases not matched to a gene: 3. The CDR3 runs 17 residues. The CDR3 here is CASSYTSGGADTGELFF. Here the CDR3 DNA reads TGTGCCAGCAGTTACACTAGCGGGGGGGCCGACACCGGGGAGCTGTTTTTT.

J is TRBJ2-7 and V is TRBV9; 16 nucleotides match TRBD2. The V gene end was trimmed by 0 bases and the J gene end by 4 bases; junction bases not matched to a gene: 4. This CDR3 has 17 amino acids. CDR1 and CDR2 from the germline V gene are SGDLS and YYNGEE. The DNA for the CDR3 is TGTGCCAGCAGCGTAGGCGGGACTAGCGGGGGGGCGTACGAGCAGTACTTC. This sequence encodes CASSVGGTSGGAYEQYF. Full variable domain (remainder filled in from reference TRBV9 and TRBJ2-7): DSGVTQTPKHLITATGQRVTLRCSPRSGDLSVYWYQQSLDQGLQFLIQYYNGEERAKGNILERFSAQQFPDLHSELNLSSLELGDSALYFCASSVGGTSGGAYEQYFGPGTRLTVT.

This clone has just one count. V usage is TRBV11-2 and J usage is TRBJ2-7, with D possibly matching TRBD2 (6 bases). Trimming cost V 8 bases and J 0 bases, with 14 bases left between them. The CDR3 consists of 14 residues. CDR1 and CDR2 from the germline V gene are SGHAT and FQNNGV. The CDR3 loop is CASRDGSPSYEQYF. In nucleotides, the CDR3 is TGTGCCAGCCGGGACGGGAGTCCCTCCTACGAGCAGTACTTC. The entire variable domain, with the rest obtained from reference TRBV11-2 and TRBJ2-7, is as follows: EAGVAQSPRYKIIEKRQSVAFWCNPISGHATLYWYQQILGQGPKLLIQFQNNGVVDDSQLPKDRFSAERLKGVDSTLKIQPAKLEDSAVYLCASRDGSPSYEQYFGPGTRLTVT.

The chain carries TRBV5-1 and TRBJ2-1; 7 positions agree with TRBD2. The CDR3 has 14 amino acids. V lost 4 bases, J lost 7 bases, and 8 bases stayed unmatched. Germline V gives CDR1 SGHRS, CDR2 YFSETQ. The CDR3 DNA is TGCGCCAGCAGCGGATTCGGGGGGAAGAATGAGCAGTTCTTC. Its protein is CASSGFGGKNEQFF.

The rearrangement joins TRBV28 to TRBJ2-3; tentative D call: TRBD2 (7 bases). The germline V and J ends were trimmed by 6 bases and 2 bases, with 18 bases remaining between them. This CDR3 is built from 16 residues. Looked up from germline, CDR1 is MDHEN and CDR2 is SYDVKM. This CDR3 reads CASRGIGGGVTDTQYF. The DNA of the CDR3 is TGTGCCAGCAGGGGCATCGGCGGGGGCGTCACAGATACGCAGTATTTT.

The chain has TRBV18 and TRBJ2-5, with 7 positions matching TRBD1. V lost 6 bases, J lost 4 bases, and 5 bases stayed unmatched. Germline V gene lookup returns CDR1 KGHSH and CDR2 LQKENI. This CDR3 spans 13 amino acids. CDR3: CASSDRVTETQYF. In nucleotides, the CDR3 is TGTGCCAGCTCCGACAGGGTAACAGAGACCCAGTACTTC.

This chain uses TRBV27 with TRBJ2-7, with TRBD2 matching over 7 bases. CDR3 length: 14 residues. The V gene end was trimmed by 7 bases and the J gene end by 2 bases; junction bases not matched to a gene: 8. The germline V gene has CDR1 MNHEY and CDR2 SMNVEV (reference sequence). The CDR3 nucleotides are TGTGCCAGCAAAACCCGGGGGGAACCCTACGAGCAGTACTTC. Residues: CASKTRGEPYEQYF.

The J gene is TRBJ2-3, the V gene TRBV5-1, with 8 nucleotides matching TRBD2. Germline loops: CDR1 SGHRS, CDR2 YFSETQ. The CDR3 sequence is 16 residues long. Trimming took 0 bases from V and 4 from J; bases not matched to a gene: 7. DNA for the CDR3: TGCGCCAGCAGCTTGGCGGGGCGGGGGGTACCAGATACGCAGTATTTT. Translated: CASSLAGRGVPDTQYF.

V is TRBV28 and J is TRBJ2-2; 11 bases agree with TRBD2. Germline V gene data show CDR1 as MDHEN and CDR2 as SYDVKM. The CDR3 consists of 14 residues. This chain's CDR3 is CVTTSGTYTGELFF. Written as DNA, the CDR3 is TGTGTCACGACTAGCGGGACTTACACCGGGGAGCTGTTTTTT.

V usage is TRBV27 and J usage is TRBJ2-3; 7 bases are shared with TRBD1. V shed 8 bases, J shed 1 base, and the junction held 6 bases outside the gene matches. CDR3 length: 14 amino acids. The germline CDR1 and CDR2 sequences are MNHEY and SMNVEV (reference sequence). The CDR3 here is CASADRAGTDTQYF. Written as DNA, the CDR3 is TGTGCCAGCGCAGACAGGGCCGGCACAGATACGCAGTATTTT.

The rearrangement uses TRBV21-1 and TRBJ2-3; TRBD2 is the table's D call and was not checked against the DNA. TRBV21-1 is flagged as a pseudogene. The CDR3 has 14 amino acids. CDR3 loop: CAAPNGGYTDTQYF. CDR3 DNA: TGTGCCGCCCCGAACGGGGGATACACAGATACGCAGTATTTT.

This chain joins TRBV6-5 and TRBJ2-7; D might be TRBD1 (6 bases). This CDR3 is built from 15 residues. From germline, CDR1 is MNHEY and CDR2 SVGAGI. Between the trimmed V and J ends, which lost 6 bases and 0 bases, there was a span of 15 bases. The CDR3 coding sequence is TGTGCCAGCAGCCCGGACAGCTTTACCTCCTACGAGCAGTACTTC. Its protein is CASSPDSFTSYEQYF.

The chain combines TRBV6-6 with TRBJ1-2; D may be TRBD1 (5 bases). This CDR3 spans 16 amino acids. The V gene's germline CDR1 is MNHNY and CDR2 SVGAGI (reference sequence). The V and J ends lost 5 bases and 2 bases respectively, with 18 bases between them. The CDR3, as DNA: TGTGCCAGCAGTGTAACCTCGAGGACACCCAACTATGGCTACACCTTC. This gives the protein CASSVTSRTPNYGYTF.

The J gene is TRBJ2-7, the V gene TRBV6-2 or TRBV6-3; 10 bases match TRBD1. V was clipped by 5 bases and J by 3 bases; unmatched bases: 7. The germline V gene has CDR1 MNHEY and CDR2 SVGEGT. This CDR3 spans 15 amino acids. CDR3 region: CASSDRQGANYEQYF. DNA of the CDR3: TGTGCCAGCAGTGATAGACAGGGGGCGAACTACGAGCAGTACTTC.

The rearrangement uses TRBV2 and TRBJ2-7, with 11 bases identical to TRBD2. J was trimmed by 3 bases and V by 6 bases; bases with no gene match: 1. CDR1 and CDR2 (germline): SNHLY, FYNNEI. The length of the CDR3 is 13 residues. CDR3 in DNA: TGTGCCAGCAGACTAGCGGGAGACTACGAGCAGTACTTC. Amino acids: CASRLAGDYEQYF.